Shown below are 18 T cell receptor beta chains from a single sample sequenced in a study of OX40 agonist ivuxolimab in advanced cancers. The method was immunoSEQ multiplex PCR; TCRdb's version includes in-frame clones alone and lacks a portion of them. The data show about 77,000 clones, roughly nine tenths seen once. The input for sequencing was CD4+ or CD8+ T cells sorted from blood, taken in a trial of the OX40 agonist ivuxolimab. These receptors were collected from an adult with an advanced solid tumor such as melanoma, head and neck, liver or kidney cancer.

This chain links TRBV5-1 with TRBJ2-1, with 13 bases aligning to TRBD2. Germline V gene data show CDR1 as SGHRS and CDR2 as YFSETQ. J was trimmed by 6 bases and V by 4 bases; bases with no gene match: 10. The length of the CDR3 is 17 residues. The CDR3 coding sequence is TGCGCCAGCAGCCCCGAGTCACTAGCGGGAGGGGGCAATGAGCAGTTCTTC. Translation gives CASSPESLAGGGNEQFF. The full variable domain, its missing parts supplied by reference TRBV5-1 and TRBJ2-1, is KAGVTQTPRYLIKTRGQQVTLSCSPISGHRSVSWYQQTPGQGLQFLFEYFSETQRNKGNFPGRFSGRQFSNSRSEMNVSTLELGDSALYLCASSPESLAGGGNEQFFGPGTRLTVL.

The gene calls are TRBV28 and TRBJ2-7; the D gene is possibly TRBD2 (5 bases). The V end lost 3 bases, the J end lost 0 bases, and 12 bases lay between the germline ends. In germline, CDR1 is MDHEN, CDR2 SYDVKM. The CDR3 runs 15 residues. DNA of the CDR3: TGTGCCAGCAGTTTCGGTAGCGCAAACTCCTACGAGCAGTACTTC. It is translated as CASSFGSANSYEQYF.

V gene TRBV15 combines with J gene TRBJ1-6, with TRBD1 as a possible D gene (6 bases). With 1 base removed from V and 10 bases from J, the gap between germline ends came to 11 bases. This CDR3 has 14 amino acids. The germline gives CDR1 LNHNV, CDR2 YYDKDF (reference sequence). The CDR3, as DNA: TGTGCCACCAGCAGAGTCAGGGGAGAATCACCCCTCCACTTT. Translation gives CATSRVRGESPLHF.

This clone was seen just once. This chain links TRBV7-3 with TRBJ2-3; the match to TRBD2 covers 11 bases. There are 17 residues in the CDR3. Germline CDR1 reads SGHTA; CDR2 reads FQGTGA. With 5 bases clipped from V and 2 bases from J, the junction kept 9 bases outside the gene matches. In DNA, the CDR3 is TGTGCCAGCAGCCCTACCGGGACTAGCGGATACACAGATACGCAGTATTTT. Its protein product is CASSPTGTSGYTDTQYF.

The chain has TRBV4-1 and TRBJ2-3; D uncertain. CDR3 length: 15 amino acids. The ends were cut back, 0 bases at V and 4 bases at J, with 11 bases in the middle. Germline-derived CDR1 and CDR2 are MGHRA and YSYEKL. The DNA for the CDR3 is TGCGCCAGCAGCCAAGAACGGAGTGCGGCAGATACGCAGTATTTT. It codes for CASSQERSAADTQYF.

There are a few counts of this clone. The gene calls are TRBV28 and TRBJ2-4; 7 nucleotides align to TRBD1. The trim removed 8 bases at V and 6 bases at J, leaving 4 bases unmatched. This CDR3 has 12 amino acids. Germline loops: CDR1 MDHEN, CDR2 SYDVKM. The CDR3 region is CASVSGGNIQYF. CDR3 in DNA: TGTGCCAGCGTGTCAGGGGGAAACATTCAGTACTTC.

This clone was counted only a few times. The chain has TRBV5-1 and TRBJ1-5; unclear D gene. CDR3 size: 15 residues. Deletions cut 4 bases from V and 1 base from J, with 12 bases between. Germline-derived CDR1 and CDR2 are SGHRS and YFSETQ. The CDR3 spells CASSARGLSNQPQHF. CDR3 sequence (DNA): TGCGCCAGCAGCGCGAGAGGGCTGAGCAATCAGCCCCAGCATTTT.

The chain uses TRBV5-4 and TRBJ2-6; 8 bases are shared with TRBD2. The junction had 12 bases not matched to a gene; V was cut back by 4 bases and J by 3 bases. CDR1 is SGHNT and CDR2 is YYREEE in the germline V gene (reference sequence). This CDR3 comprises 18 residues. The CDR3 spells CASSARSSGNIGANVLTF. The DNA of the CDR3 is TGTGCCAGCAGCGCCCGGAGTAGCGGGAATATTGGGGCCAACGTCCTGACTTTC. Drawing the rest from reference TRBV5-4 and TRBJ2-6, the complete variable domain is ETGVTQSPTHLIKTRGQQVTLRCSSQSGHNTVSWYQQALGQGPQFIFQYYREEENGRGNFPPRFSGLQFPNYSSELNVNALELDDSALYLCASSARSSGNIGANVLTFGAGSRLTVL.

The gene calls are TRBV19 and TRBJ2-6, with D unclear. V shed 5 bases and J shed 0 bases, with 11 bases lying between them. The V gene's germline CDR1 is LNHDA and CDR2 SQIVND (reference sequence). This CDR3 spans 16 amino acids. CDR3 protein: CASSPRPASGANVLTF. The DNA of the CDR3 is TGTGCCAGTAGTCCCCGGCCCGCCTCTGGGGCCAACGTCCTGACTTTC.

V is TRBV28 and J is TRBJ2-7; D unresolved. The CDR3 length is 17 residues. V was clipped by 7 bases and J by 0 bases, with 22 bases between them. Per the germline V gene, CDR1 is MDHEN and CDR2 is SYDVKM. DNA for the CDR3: TGTGCCAGCAATGAAAACCCCCTTCAGAGAAACTCCTACGAGCAGTACTTC. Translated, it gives CASNENPLQRNSYEQYF.

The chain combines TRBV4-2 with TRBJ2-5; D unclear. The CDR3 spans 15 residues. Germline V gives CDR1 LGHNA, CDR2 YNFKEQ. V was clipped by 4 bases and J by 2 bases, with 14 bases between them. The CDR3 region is CASSLGRGRQETQYF. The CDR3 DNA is TGTGCCAGCAGCCTCGGTCGCGGTCGTCAAGAGACCCAGTACTTC.

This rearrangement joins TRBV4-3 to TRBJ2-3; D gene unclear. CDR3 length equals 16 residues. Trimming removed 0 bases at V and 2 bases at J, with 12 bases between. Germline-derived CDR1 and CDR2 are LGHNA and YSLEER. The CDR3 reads CASSQDFPLDTDTQYF. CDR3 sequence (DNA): TGCGCCAGCAGCCAAGATTTCCCCCTGGACACAGATACGCAGTATTTT.

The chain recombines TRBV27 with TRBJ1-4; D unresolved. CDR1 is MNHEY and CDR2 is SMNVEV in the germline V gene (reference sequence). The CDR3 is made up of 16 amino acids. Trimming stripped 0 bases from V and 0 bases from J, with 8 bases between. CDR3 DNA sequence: TGTGCCAGCAGTTTATCGGGATGGGCAACTAATGAAAAACTGTTTTTT. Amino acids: CASSLSGWATNEKLFF.

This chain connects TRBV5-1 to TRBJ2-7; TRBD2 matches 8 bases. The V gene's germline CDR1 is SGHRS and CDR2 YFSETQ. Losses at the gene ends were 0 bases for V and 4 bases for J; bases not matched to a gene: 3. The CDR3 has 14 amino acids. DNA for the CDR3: TGCGCCAGCAGCTTGGAAAGCGGGAGTTACGAGCAGTACTTC. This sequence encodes CASSLESGSYEQYF.

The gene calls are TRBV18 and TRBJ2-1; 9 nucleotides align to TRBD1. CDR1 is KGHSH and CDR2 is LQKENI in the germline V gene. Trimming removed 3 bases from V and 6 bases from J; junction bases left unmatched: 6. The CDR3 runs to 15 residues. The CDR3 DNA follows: TGTGCCAGCTCACCTACAGGGGGCAAAGGCAATGAGCAGTTCTTC. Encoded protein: CASSPTGGKGNEQFF. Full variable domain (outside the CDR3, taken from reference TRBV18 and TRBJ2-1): NAGVMQNPRHLVRRRGQEARLRCSPMKGHSHVYWYRQLPEEGLKFMVYLQKENIIDESGMPKERFSAEFPKEGPSILRIQQVVRGDSAAYFCASSPTGGKGNEQFFGPGTRLTVL.

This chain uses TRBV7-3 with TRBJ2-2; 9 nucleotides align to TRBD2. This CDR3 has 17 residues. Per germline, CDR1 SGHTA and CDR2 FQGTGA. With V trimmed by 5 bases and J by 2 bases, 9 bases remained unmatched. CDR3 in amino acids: CASSRPGSGSNTGELFF. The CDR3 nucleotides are TGTGCCAGCAGCCGTCCCGGTAGCGGGAGCAACACCGGGGAGCTGTTTTTT.

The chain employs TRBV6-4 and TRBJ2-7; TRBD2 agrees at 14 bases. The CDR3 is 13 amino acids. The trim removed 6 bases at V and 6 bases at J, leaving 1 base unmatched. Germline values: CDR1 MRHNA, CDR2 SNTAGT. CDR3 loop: CASSGLAGGEQYF. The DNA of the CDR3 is TGTGCCAGCAGCGGACTAGCGGGAGGCGAGCAGTACTTC.

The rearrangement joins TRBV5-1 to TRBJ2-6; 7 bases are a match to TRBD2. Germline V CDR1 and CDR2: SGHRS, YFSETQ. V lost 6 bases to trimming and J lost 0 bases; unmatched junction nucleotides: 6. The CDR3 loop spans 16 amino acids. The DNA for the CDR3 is TGCGCCAGCACCCTAGCGGCCGGCTCTGGGGCCAACGTCCTGACTTTC. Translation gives CASTLAAGSGANVLTF.